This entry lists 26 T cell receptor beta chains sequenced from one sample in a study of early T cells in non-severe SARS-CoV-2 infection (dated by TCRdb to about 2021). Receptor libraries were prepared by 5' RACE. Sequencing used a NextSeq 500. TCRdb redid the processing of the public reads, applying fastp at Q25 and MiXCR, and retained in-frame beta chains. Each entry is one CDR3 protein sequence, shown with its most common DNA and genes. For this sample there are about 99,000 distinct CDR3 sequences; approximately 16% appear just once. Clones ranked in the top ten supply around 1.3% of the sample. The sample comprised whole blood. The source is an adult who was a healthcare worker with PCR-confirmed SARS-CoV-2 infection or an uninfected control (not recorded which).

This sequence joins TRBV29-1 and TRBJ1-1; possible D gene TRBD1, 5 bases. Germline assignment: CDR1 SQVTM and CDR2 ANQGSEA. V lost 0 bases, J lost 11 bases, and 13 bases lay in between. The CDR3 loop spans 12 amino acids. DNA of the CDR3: TGCAGCGTTGAAGATCCCGGGGCTTTGGCTTTCTTT. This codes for CSVEDPGALAFF.

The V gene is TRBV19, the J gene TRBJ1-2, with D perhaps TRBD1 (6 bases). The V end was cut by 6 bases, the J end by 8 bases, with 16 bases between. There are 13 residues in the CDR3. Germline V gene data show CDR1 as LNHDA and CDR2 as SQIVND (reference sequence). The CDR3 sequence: CASRPPTGNGYTF. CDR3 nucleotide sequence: TGTGCCAGTAGACCCCCGACAGGAAACGGCTACACCTTC.

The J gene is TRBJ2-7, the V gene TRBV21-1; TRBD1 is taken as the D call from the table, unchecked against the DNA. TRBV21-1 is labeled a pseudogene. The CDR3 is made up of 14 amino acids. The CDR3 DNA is TGTGCCAGCACTTTGGGGGGGGACTCCTACGAGCAGTACTTC. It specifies CASTLGGDSYEQYF.

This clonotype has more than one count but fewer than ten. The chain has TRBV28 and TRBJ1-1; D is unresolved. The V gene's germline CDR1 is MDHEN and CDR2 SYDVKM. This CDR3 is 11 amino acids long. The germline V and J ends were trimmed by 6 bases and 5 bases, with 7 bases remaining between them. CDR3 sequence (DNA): TGTGCCAGCAGATTGGGAACTGAAGCTTTCTTT. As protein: CASRLGTEAFF. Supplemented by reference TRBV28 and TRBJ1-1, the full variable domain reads DVKVTQSSRYLVKRTGEKVFLECVQDMDHENMFWYRQDPGLGLRLIYFSYDVKMKEKGDIPEGYSVSREKKERFSLILESASTNQTSMYLCASRLGTEAFFGQGTRLTVV.

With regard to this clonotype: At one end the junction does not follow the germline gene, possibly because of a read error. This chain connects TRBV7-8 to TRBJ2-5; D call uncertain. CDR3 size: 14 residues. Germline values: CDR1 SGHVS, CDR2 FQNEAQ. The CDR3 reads CASTLGVLSETQYF. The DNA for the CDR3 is TGTGCCAGCACCTTAGGTGTCTTAAGCGAGACCCAGTACTTC.

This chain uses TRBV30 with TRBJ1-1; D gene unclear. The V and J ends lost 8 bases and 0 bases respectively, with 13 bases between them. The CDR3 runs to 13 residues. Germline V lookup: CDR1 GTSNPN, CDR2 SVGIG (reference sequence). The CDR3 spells CALNSLMNTEAFF. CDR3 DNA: TGTGCCCTAAACTCATTGATGAACACTGAAGCTTTCTTT.

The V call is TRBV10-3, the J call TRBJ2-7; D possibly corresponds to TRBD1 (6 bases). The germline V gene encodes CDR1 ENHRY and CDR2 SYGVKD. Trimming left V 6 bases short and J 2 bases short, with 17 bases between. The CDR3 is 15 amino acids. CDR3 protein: CAISINRVGPYEQYF. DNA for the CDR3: TGTGCCATCAGCATTAACAGGGTAGGCCCCTACGAGCAGTACTTC.

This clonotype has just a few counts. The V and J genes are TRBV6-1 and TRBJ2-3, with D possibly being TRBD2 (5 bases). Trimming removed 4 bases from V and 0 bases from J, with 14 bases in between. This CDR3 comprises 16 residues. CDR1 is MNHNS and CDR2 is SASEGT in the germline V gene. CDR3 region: CASSATGSTSTDTQYF. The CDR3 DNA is TGTGCCAGCAGTGCTACGGGGAGCACTAGCACAGATACGCAGTATTTT.

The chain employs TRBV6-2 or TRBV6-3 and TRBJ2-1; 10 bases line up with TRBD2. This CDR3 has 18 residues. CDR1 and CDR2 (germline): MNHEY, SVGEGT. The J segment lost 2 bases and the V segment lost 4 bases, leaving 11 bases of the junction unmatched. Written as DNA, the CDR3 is TGTGCCAGCAGTTCGGGACTGCTAGCGGGAGTTACCTACAATGAGCAGTTCTTC. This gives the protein CASSSGLLAGVTYNEQFF.

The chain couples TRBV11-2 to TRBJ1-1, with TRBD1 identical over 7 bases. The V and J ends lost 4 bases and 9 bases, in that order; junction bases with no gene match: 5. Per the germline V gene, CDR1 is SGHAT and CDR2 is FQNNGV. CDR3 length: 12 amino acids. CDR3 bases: TGTGCCAGCAGCTACCGGGACAGTAAAGCTTTCTTT. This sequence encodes CASSYRDSKAFF.

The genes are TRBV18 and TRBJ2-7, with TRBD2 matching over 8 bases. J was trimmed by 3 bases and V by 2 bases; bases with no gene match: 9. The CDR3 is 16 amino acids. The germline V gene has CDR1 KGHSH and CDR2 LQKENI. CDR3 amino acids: CASSPGVHLAGYEQYF. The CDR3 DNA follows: TGTGCCAGCTCACCAGGTGTGCACCTAGCGGGCTACGAGCAGTACTTC.

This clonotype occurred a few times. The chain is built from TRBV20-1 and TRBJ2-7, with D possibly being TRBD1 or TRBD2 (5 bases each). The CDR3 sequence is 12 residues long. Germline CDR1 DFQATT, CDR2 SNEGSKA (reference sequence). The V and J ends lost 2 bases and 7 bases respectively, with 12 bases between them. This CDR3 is CSARPPGREQYF. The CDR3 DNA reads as TGCAGTGCTAGACCTCCAGGGAGAGAGCAGTACTTC.

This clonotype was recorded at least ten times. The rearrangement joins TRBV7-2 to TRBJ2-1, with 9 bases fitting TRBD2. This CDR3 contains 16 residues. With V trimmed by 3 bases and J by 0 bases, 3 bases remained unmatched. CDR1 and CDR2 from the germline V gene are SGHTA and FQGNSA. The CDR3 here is CASSFNSGSSYNEQFF. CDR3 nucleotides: TGTGCCAGCAGCTTCAATAGCGGGAGCTCCTACAATGAGCAGTTCTTC.

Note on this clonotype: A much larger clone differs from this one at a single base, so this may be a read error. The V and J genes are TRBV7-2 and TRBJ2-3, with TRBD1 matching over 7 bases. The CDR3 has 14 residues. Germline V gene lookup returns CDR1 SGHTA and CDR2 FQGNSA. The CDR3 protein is CVSSPRTGEDTQYF. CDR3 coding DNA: TGTGTCAGCAGCCCCCGAACAGGGGAAGATACGCAGTATTTT.

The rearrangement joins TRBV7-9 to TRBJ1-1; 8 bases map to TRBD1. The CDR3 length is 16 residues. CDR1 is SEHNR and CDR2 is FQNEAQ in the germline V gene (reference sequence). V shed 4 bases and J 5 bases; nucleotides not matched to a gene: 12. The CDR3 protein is CASSSRTGGMGTEAFF. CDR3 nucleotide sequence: TGTGCCAGCAGCTCACGCACAGGGGGAATGGGAACTGAAGCTTTCTTT.

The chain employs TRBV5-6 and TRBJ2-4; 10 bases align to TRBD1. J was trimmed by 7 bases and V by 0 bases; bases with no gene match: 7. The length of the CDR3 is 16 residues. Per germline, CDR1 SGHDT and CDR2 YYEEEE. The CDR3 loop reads CASSLEFRTGGNIQYF. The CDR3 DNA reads TGTGCCAGCAGCTTGGAATTTCGGACAGGGGGGAACATTCAGTACTTC.

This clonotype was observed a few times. The DNA for the CDR3 is TGCGCCAGCAGCTTACCTTCAGAAACTGAAGCTTTCTTT. Translated: CASSLPSETEAFF. V usage is TRBV5-1 and J usage is TRBJ1-1; D is undetermined. Germline lookup yields CDR1 SGHRS and CDR2 YFSETQ. The CDR3 contains 13 residues. V shed 2 bases and J shed 5 bases, with 10 bases lying between them. The entire variable domain, with the rest obtained from reference TRBV5-1 and TRBJ1-1, is as follows: KAGVTQTPRYLIKTRGQQVTLSCSPISGHRSVSWYQQTPGQGLQFLFEYFSETQRNKGNFPGRFSGRQFSNSRSEMNVSTLELGDSALYLCASSLPSETEAFFGQGTRLTVV.

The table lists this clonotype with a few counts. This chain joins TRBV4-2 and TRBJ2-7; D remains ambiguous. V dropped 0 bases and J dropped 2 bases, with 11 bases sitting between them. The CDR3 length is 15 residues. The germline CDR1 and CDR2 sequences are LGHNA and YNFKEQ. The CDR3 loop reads CASSQDGLRTYEQYF. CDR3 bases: TGTGCCAGCAGCCAAGACGGGCTGAGGACCTACGAGCAGTACTTC.

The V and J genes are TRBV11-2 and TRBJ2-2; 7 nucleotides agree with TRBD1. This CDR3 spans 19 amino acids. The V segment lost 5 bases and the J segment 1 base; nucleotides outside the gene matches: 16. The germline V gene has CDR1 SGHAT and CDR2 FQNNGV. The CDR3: CASSTTRGRQGENTGELFF. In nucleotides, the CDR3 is TGTGCCAGCAGCACGACCCGCGGAAGGCAGGGGGAGAACACCGGGGAGCTGTTTTTT. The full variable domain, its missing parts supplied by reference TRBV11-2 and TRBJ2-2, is EAGVAQSPRYKIIEKRQSVAFWCNPISGHATLYWYQQILGQGPKLLIQFQNNGVVDDSQLPKDRFSAERLKGVDSTLKIQPAKLEDSAVYLCASSTTRGRQGENTGELFFGEGSRLTVL.

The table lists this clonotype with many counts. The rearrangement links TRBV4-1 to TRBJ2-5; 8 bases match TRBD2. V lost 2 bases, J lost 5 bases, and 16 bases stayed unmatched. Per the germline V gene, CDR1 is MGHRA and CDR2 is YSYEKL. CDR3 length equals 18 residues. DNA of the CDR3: TGCGCCAGCAGCCAAACTCCCGCGGGAGGATGGAGTCCGGAGACCCAGTACTTC. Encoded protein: CASSQTPAGGWSPETQYF.

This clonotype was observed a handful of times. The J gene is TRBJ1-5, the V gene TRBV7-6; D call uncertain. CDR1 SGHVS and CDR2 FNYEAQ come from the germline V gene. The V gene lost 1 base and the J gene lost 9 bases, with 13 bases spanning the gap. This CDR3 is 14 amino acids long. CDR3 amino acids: CASSLVIPALPQHF. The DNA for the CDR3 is TGTGCCAGCAGCTTAGTAATCCCGGCGCTGCCCCAGCATTTT.

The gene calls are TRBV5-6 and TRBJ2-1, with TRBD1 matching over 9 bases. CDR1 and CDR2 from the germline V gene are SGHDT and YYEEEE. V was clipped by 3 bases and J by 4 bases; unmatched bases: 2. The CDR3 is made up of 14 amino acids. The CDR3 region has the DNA TGTGCCAGCAGCTGGGGGACAGGGTACAATGAGCAGTTCTTC. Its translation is CASSWGTGYNEQFF.

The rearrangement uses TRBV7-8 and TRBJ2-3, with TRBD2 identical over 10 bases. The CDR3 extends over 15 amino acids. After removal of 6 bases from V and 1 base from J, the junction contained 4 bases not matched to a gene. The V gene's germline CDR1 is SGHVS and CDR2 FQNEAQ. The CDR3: CASRATSGGTDTQYF. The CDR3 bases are TGTGCCAGCAGAGCTACTAGCGGGGGCACAGATACGCAGTATTTT.

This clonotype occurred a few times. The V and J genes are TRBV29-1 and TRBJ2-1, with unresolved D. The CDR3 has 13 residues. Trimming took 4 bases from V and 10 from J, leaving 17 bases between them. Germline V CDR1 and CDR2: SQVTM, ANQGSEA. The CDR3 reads CSVGDSEIREQFF. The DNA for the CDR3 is TGCAGCGTTGGAGACTCCGAGATCAGGGAGCAGTTCTTC.

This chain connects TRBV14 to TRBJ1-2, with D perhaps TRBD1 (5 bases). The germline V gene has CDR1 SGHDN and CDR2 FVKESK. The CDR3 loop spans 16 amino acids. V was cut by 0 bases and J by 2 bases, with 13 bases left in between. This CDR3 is CASSQDGAGGNYGYTF. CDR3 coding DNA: TGTGCCAGCAGCCAAGATGGGGCCGGAGGGAACTATGGCTACACCTTC.

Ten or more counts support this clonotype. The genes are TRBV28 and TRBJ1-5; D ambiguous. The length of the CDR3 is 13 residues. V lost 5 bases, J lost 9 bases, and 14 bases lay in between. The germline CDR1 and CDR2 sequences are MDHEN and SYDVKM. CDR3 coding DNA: TGTGCCAGCAGTCGCCCTCCGGTGCTGCCCCAGCATTTT. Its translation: CASSRPPVLPQHF.